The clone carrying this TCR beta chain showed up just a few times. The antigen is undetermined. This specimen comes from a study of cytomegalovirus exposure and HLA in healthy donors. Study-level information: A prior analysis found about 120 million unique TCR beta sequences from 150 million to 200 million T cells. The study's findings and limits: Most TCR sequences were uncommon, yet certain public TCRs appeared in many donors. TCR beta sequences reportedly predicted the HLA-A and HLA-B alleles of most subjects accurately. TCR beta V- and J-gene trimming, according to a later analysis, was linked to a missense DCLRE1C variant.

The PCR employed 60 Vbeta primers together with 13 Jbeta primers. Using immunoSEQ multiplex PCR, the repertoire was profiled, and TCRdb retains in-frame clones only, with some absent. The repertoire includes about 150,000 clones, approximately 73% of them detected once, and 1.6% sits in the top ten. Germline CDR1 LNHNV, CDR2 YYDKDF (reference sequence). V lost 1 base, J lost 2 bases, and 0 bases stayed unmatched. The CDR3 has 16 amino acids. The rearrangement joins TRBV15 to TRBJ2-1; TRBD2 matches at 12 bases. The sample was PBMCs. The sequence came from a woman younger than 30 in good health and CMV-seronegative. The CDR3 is CATSRGLAGAYNEQFF. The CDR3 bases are TGTGCCACCAGCAGAGGACTAGCGGGAGCCTACAATGAGCAGTTCTTC.